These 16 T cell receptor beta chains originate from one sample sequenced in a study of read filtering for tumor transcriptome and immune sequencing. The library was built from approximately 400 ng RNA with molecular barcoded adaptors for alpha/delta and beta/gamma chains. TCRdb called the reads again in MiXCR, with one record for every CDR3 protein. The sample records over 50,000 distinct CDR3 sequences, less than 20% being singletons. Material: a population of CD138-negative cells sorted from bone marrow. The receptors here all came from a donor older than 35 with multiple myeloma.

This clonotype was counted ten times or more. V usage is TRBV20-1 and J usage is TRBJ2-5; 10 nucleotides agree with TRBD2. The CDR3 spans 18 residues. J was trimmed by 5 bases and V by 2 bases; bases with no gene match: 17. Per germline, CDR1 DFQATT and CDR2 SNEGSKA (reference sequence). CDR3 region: CSARSRAASGRRGETQYF. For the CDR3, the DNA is TGCAGTGCTAGAAGCCGCGCGGCTAGCGGGAGAAGGGGGGAGACCCAGTACTTC.

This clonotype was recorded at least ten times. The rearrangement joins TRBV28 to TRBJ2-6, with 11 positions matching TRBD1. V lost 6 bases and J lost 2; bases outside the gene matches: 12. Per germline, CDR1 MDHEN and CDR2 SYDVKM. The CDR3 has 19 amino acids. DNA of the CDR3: TGTGCCAGCAGCCCACTCAGGGACAGGGGGAAGGCTGGGGCCAACGTCCTGACTTTC. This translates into CASSPLRDRGKAGANVLTF.

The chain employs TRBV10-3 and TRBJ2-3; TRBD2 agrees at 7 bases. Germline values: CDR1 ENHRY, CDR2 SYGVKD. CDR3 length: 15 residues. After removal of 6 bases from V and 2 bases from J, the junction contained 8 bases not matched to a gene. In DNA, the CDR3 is TGTGCCATCAGATCTAGCGGACTTTCCACAGATACGCAGTATTTT. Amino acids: CAIRSSGLSTDTQYF.

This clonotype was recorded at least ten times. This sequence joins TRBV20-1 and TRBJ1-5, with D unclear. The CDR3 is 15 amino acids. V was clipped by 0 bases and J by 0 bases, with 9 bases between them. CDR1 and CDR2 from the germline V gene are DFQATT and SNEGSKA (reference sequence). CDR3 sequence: CSAREASYSNQPQHF. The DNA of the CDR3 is TGCAGTGCTAGAGAGGCGAGTTATAGCAATCAGCCCCAGCATTTT.

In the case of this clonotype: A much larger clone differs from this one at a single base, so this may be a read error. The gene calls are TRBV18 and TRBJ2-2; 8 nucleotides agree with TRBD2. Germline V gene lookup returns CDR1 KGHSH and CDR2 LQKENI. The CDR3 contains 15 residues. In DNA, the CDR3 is TGTGCCAGCTCACCGTTAAGCGGGGGTCCCGGGGAGCTGGTTTTT. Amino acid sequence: CASSPLSGGPGELVF.

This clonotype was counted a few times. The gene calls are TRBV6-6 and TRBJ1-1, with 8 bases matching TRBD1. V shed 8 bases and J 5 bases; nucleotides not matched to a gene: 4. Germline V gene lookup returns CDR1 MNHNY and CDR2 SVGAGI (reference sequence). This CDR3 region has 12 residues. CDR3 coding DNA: TGTGCCAGCGGACAGGGAAGAACTGAAGCTTTCTTT. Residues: CASGQGRTEAFF.

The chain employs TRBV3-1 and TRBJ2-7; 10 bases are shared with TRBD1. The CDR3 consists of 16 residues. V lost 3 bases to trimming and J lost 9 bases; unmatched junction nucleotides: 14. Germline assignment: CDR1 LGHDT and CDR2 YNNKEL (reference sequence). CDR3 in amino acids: CASSQDLWDRGGGQYF. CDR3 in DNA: TGTGCCAGCAGCCAGGACCTCTGGGACAGGGGCGGCGGGCAGTACTTC.

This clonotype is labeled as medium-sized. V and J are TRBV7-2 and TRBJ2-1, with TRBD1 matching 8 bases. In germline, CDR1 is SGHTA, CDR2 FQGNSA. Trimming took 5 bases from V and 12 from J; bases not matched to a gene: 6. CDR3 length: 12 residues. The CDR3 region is CASSLRGLRQFF. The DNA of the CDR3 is TGTGCCAGCAGCCTCAGGGGGCTACGGCAGTTCTTC.

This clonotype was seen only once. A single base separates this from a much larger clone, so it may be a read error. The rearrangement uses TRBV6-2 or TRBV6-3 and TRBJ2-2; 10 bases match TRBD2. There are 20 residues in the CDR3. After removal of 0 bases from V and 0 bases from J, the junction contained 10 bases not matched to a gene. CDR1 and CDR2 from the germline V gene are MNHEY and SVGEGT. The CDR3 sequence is CASSYSASGRPPANTGELFF. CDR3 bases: TGTGCCAGCAGTTACTCTGCTAGCGGGAGACCCCCCGCGAACACCGGGGAGCTGTTTTTT.

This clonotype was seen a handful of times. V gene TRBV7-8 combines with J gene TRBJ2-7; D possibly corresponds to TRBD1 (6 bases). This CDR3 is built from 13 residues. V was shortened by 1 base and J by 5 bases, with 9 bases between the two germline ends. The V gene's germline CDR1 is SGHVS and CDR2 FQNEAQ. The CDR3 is CASSLVQGHEQYF. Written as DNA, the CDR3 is TGTGCCAGCAGCTTAGTACAGGGCCACGAGCAGTACTTC.

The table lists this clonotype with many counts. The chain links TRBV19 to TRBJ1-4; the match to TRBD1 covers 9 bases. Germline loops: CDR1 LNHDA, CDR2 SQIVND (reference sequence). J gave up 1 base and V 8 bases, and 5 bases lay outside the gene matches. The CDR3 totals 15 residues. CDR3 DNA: TGTGCCAGTGCCTCGGGACAGGGAACTAATGAAAAACTGTTTTTT. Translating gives CASASGQGTNEKLFF.

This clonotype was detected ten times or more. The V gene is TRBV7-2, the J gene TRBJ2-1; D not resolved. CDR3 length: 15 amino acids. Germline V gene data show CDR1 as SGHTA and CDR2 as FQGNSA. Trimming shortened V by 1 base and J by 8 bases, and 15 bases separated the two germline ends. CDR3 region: CASSLGGPTTHEQFF. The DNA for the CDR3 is TGTGCCAGCAGCTTAGGAGGACCCACGACCCATGAGCAGTTCTTC.

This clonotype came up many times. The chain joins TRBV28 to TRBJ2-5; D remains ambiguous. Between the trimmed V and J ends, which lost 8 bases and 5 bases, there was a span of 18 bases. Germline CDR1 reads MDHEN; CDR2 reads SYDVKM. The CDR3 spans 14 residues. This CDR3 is CASYKTLLGETQYF. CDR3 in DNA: TGTGCCAGCTATAAGACCCTCCTCGGGGAGACCCAGTACTTC.

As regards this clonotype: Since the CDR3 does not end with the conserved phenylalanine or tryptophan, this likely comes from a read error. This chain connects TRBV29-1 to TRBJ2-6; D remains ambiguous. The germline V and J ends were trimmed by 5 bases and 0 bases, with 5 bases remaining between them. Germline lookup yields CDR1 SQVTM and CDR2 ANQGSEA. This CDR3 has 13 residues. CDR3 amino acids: CSVSFSGANVLTS. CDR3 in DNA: TGCAGCGTTTCTTTCTCTGGGGCCAACGTCCTGACTTCC.

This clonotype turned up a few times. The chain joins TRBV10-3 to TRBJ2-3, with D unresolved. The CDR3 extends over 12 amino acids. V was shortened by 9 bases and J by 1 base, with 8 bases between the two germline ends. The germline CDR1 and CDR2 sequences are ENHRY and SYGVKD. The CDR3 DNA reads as TGTGCCATGGCCTCTGGCACAGATACGCAGTATTTT. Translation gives CAMASGTDTQYF.

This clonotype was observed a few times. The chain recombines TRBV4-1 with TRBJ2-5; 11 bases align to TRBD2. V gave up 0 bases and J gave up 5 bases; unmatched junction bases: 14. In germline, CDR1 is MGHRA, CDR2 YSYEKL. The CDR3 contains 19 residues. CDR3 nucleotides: TGCGCCAGCAGCCAAGAGGGATCGGGGACTAGCGGAAGAGGGGAGACCCAGTACTTC. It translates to CASSQEGSGTSGRGETQYF.